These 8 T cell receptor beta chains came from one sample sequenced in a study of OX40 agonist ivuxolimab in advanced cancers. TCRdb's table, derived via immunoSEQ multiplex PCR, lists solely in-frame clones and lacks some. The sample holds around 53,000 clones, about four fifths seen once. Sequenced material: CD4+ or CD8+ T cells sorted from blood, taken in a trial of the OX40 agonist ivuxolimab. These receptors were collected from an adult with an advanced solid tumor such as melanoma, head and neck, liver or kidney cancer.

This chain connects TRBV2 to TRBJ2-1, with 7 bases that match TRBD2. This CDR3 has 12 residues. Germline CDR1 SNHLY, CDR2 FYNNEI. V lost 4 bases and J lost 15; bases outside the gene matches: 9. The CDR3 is CASSVAGELLFF. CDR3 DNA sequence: TGTGCCAGCAGTGTTGCGGGAGAGTTGCTGTTCTTC.

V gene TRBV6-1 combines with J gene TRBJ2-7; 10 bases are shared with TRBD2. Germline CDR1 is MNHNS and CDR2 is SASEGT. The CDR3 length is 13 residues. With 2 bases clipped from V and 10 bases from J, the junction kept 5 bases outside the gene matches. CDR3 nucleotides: TGTGCCAGCAGTGAAACTAGCGGGATCGCCCAGTACTTC. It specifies CASSETSGIAQYF.

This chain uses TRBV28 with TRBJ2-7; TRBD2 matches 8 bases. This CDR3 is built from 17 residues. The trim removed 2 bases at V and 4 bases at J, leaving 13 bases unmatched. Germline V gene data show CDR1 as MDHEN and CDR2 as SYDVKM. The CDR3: CASSLPFGLAGKYEQYF. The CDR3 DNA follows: TGTGCCAGCAGTTTACCCTTTGGTCTAGCGGGTAAATACGAGCAGTACTTC.

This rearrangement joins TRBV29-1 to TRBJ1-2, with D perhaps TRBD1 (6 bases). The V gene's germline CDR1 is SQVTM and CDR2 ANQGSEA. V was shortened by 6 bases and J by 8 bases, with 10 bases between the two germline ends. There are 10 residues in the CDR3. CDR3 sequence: CSVNREGYTF. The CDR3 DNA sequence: TGCAGCGTCAACAGGGAGGGCTACACCTTC.

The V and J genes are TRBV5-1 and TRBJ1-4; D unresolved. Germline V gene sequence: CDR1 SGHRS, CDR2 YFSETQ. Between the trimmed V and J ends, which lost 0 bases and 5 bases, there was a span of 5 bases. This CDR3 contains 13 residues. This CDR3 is CASSLDLNEKLFF. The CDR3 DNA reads TGCGCCAGCAGCTTGGACCTGAATGAAAAACTGTTTTTT.

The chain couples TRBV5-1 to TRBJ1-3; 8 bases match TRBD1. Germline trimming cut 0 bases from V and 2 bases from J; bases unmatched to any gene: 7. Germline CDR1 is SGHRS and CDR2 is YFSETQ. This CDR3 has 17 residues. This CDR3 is CASSLGAGGLPGNTIYF. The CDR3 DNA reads TGCGCCAGCAGCTTGGGAGCAGGGGGCTTACCTGGAAACACCATATATTTT.

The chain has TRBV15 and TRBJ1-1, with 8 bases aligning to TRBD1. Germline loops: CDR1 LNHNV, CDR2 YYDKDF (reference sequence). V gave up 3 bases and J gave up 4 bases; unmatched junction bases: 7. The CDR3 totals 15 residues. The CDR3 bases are TGTGCCACCAGCAGGAGGACAGGGCTTTCCACTGAAGCTTTCTTT. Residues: CATSRRTGLSTEAFF.

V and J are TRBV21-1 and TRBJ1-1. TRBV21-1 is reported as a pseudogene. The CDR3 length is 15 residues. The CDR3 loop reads CASSTLDGFNTEAFF. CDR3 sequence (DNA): TGTGCCAGCAGCACCCTGGACGGCTTTAACACTGAAGCTTTCTTT.